These T cell receptor beta chains were read from a single sample in a study of blood T cell repertoires in COVID-19. Some clones are missing from TCRdb's copy, which holds only in-frame ones; the method was immunoSEQ multiplex PCR. Among 250,000 to 350,000 clones listed, roughly 89% were seen once. The source material was PBMCs or T cells enriched from blood (not recorded which). The receptors come from a woman aged 18-29 years with acute COVID-19. The CDR3 runs from the conserved cysteine through the conserved F or W. The order of the fields is V gene, D gene, J gene, clone size, CDR3 DNA, CDR3 protein. D genes are given only for firm matches. Not every row has a clone size; where given, it reads once, few, many or a size class.

TRBV11-3	TRBD2	TRBJ2-1	NA	TGTGCCAGCAGCCCTAGCGGATACTCCTACAATGAGCAGTTCTTC	CASSPSGYSYNEQFF
TRBV19	NA	TRBJ1-3	NA	TGTGCCAGTAAGGGGGAGAGTTCTGGAAACACCATATATTTT	CASKGESSGNTIYF
TRBV6-4	NA	TRBJ1-2	once	TGTGCCAGCAAGTGGGGGGACGGAGCTAACTATGGCTACACCTTC	CASKWGDGANYGYTF
TRBV6-5	NA	TRBJ1-5	NA	TGTGCCAGCAGGGACAGTAGCAATCAGCCCCAGCATTTT	CASRDSSNQPQHF
TRBV9	TRBD2	TRBJ2-7	NA	TGTGCCAGCAGCCCGCTAGCCTATCGGGGGGGAGAAAACGAGCAGTACTTC	CASSPLAYRGGENEQYF
TRBV2	NA	TRBJ1-3	NA	TGTGCCAGCAGTGTGGACAGTGCCTCTGGAAACACCATATATTTT	CASSVDSASGNTIYF
TRBV24-1	TRBD2	TRBJ2-1	NA	TGTGCCATCCGGACTAGCGGGAGGAATGAGCAGTTCTTC	CAIRTSGRNEQFF
TRBV5-4	TRBD2	TRBJ2-2	few	TGTGCCAGCAGCTTGGGTCTAGCGGGAGAAGGCGGGGAGCTGTTTTTT	CASSLGLAGEGGELFF
TRBV7-9	NA	TRBJ2-2	NA	TGTGCCAGCAGCCCTGATATTAGGGAGCGGGGGGAGCTGTTTTTT	CASSPDIRERGELFF
TRBV7-9	TRBD1	TRBJ2-1	NA	TGTGCCAGCAGCTTGAAACAGGGGGCGCGGGATGAGCAGTTCTTC	CASSLKQGARDEQFF
TRBV6-5	TRBD1	TRBJ1-2	NA	TGTGCCAGCAGTTCCTACCAACAGGGGGGGAACTATGGCTACACCTTC	CASSSYQQGGNYGYTF
TRBV9	NA	TRBJ1-6	NA	TGTGCCAGCAGCGTAGATCAGAATCTGCCTTCACCCCTCCACTTT	CASSVDQNLPSPLHF
TRBV10-3	TRBD1	TRBJ1-1	few	TGTGCCATCATGGCGACAGGGCGACAGAACACTGAAGCTTTCTTT	CAIMATGRQNTEAFF
TRBV4-2	TRBD1	TRBJ1-4	NA	TGTGCCAGCAGCGAAGAGATGGGCGGGACAGGGAAGGAAAAACTGTTTTTT	CASSEEMGGTGKEKLFF
TRBV12-2	NA	TRBJ2-1	NA	TGTGCAAGTCGCTTAATACTAGCGGATTACAATGAGCAGTTCTTC	CASRLILADYNEQFF
TRBV28	NA	TRBJ1-1	NA	TGTGCCAGCAGTTTGACACGTATGAACACTGAAGCTTTCTTT	CASSLTRMNTEAFF